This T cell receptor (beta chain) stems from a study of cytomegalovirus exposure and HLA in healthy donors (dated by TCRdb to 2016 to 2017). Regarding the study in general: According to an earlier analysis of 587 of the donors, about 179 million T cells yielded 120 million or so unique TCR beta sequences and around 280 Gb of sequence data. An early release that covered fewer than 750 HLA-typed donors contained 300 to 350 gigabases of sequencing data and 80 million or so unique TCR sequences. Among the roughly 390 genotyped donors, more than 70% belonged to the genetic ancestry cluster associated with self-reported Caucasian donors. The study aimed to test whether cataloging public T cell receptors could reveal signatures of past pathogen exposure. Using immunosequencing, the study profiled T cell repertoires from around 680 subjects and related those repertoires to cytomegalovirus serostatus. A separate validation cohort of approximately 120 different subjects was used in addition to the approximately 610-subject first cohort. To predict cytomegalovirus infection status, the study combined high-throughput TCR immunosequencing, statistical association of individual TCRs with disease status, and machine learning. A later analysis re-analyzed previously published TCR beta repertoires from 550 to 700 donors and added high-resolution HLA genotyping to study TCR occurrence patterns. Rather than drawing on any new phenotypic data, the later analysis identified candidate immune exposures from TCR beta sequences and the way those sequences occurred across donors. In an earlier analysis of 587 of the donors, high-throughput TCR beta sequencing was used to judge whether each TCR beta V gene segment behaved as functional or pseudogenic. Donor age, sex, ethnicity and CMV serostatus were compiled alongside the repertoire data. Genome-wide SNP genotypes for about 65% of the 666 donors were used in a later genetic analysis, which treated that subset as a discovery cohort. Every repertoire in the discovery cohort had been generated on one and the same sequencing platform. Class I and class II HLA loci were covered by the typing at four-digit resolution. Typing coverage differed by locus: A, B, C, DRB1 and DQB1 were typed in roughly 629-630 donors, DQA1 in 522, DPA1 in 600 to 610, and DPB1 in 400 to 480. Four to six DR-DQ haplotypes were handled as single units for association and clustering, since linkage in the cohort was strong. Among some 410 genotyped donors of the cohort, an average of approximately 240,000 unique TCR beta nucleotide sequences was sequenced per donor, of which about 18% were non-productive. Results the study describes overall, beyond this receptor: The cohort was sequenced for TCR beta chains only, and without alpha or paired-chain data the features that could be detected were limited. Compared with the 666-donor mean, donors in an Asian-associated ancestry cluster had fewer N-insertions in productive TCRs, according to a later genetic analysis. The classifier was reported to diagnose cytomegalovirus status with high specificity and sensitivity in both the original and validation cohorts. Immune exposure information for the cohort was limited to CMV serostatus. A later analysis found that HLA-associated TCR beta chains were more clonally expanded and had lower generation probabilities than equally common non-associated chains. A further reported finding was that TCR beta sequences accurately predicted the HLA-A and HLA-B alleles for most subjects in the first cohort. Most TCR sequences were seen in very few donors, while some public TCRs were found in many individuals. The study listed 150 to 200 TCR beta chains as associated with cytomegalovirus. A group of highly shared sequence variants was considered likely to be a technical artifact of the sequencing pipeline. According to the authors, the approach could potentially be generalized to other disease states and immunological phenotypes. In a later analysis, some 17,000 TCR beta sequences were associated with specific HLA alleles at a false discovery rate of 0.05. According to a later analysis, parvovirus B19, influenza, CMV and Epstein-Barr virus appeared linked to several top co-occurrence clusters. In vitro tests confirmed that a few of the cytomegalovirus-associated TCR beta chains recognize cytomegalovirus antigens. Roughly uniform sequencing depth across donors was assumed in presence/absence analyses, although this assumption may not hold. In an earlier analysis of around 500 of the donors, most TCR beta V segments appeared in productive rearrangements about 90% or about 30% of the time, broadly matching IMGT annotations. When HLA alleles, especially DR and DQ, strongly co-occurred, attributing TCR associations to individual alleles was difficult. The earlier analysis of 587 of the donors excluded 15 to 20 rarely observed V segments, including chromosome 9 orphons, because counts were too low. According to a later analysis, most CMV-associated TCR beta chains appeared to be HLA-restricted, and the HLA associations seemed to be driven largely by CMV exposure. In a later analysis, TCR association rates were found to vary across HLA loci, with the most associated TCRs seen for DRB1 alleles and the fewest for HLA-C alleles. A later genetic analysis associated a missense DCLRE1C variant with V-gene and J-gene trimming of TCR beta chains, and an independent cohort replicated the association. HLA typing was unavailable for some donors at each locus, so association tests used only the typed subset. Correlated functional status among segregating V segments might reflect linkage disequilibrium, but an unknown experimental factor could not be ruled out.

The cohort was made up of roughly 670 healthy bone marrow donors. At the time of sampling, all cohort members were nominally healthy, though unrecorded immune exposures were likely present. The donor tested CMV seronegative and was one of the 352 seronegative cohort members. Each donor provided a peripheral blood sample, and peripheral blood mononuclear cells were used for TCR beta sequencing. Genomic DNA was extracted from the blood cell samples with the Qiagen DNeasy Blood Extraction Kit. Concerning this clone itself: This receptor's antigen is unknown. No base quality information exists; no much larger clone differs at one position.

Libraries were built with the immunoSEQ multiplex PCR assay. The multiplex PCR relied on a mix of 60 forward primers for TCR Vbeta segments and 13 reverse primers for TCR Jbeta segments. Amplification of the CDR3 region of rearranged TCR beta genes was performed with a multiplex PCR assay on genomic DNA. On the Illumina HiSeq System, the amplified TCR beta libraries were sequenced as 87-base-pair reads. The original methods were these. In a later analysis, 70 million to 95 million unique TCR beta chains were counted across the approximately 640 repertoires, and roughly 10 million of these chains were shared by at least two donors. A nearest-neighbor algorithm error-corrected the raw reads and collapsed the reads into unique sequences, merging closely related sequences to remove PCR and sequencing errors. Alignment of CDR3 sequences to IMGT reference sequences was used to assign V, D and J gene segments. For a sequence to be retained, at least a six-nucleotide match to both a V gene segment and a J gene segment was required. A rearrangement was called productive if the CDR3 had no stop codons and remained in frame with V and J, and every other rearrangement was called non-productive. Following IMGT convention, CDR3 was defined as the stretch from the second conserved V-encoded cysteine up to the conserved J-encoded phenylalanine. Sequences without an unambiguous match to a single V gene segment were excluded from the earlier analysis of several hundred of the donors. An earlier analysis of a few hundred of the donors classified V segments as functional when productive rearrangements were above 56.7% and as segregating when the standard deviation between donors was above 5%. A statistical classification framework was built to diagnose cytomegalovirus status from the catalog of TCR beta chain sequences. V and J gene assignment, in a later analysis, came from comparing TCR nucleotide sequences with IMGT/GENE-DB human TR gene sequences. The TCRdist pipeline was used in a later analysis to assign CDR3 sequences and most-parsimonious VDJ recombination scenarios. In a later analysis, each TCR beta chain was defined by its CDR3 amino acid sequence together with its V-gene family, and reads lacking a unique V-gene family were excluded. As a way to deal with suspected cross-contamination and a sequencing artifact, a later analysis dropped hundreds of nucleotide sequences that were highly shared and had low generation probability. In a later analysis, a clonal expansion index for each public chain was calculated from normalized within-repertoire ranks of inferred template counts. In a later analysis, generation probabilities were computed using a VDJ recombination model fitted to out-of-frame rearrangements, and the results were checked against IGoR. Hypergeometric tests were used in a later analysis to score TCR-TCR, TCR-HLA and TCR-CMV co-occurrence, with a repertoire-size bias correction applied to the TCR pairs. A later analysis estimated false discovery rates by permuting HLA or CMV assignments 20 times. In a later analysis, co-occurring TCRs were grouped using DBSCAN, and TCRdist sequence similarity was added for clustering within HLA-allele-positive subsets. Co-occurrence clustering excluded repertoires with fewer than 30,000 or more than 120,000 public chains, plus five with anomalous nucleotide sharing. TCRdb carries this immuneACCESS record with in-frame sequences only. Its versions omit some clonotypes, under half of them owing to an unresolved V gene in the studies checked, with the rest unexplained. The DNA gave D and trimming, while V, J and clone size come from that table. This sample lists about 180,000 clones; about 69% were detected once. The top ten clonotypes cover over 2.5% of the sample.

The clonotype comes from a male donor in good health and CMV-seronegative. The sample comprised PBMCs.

For the CDR3, the sequence is CASSSSPYEQYF. Here is the DNA: TGTGCCAGCAGTTCGAGTCCCTACGAGCAGTACTTC. The V gene is TRBV6-8 and the J gene is TRBJ2-7; the D gene lacks a confident call. Taken from the germline V gene, the CDR1 and CDR2 loops are MNHGY and SAAAGT. Cut back by 4 bases and 2 bases, the V and J ends lie 6 bases apart. From cysteine to phenylalanine, the CDR3 is 12 amino acids long. The DNA shown is the 36-base CDR3, in frame from base 1.